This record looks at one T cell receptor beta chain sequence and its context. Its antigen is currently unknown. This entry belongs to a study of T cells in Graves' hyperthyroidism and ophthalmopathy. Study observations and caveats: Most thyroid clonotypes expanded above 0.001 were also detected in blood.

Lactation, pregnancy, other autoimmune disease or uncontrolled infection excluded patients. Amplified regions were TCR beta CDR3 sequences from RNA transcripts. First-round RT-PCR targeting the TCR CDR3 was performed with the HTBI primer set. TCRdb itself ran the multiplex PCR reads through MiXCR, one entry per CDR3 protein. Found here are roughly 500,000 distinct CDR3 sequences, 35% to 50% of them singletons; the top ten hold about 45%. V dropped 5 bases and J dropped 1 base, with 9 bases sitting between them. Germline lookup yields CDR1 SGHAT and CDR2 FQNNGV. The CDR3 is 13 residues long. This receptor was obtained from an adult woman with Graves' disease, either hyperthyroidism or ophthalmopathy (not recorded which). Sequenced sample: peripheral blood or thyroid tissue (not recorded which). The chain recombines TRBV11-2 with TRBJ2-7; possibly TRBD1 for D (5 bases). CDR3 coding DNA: TGTGCCAGCAGCCCCCGACAGTCCTACGAGCAGTACTTC. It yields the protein CASSPRQSYEQYF.